Listed below are T cell receptor beta chains from one sample, sequenced in a study of blood T cell repertoires in COVID-19. Method: immunoSEQ multiplex PCR; TCRdb's copy keeps in-frame clones and lacks some. The data contain fewer than 400,000 clones, around 84% of them singletons. The material sequenced was PBMCs or T cells enriched from blood (not recorded which). Receptor source: a woman in her thirties who had been exposed to COVID-19. CDR3s leave out the opening cysteine and the closing phenylalanine or tryptophan. Each record gives: V gene, CDR3 protein.

TRBV6-5,ASSYGQGRRGYT
TRBV11-2,ASSLDGQGYNEQF
TRBV7-2,ASSLAAASSYEQY
TRBV3-1/TRBV3-2,ASSPRTGKGTEAF
TRBV28,ASSFQGKGYT
TRBV25-1,ASSPGQGVIETQY
TRBV4-1,ASSQAPGGTNEQY
TRBV28,ASGDRERGQSPLH
TRBV7-9,ASSSLGQGRMNTEAF
TRBV28,ASSLTGINSPLH
TRBV19,ASSIEAGAAWGQPQH
TRBV7-9,ASSLDSSYEQY
TRBV12-3/TRBV12-4,ASSFQNEAF
TRBV7-9,ASSLASPNNSPLH
TRBV27,ASSYYSGELF
TRBV23-1,ASSPGCWRAKDTQY
TRBV5-1,ASSLLTGGITDTQY
TRBV7-9,ASSFGVGGPQH
TRBV2,ASNSGGLIDSNQPQH
TRBV24-1,ATSDSGQPQH